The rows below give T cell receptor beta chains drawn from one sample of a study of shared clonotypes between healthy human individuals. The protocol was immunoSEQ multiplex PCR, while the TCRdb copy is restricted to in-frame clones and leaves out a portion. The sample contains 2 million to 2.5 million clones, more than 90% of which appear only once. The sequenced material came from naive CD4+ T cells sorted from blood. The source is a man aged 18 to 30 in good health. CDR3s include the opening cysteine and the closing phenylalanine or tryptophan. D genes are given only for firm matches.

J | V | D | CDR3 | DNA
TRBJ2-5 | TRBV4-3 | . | CASSQGLGGETQYF | TGCGCCAGCAGCCAAGGCCTAGGCGGGGAGACCCAGTACTTC
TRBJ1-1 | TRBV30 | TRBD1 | CAWSATQGRSFF | TGTGCCTGGAGTGCTACACAGGGGAGGTCCTTCTTT
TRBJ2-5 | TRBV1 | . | CTSSDRQGRRQETQYF | TGCACCAGCAGCGATAGACAGGGGCGGCGCCAAGAGACCCAGTACTTC
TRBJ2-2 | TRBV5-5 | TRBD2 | CASSLEEREGYTGELFF | TGTGCCAGCAGTCTCGAGGAGCGGGAGGGGTACACCGGGGAGCTGTTTTTT
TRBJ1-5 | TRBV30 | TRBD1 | CAWSNRGTAPYSNQPQHF | TGTGCCTGGAGTAACAGGGGGACAGCCCCCTATAGCAATCAGCCCCAGCATTTT
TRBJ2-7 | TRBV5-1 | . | CASSLIPDYEQYF | TGCGCCAGCAGCTTGATACCGGACTACGAGCAGTACTTC
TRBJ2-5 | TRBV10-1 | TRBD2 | CASTNREERGETQYF | TGCGCCAGCACCAACCGAGAGGAGCGGGGGGAGACCCAGTACTTC
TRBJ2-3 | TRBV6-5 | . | CASSYSERRDTQYF | TGTGCCAGCAGTTACTCAGAGCGAAGGGATACGCAGTATTTT
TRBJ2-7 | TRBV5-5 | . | CASSTHSGRGYEQYF | TGTGCCAGCAGCACCCACTCGGGGAGAGGATACGAGCAGTACTTC
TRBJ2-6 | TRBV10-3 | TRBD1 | CAISDRDRGLGANVLTF | TGTGCCATCAGTGACCGGGACAGGGGGCTCGGGGCCAACGTCCTGACTTTC
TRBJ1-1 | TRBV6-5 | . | CASRGDWFEAFF | TGTGCCAGCAGGGGGGATTGGTTCGAAGCTTTCTTT
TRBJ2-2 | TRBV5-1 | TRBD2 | CASSLAGTTYTGELFF | TGCGCCAGCAGCTTGGCCGGGACTACTTACACCGGGGAGCTGTTTTTT
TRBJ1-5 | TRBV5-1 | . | CASSLAPGQPQHF | TGCGCCAGCAGCTTGGCCCCCGGTCAGCCCCAGCATTTT
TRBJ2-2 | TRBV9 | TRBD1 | CASSPGTGSTPGKLFF | TGTGCCAGCAGCCCCGGGACAGGGTCAACTCCGGGGAAGCTGTTTTTT
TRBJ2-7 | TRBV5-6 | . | CASRFQGDISYEQYF | TGTGCCAGCAGATTTCAAGGAGACATCAGCTACGAGCAGTACTTC
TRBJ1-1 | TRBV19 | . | CASSIKGMNTEAFF | TGTGCCAGTAGTATCAAGGGCATGAACACTGAAGCTTTCTTT
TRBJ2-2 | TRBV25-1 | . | CASSAGLPAGELFF | TGTGCCAGCAGTGCGGGACTGCCCGCCGGGGAGCTGTTTTTT
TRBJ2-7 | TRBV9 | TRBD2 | CASSDGTSGLEQYF | TGTGCCAGCAGCGACGGGACTAGCGGGCTCGAGCAGTACTTC
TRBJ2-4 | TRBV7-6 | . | CASSFPSGGLVKNIQYF | TGTGCCAGCAGCTTCCCTTCTGGAGGGCTTGTAAAAAACATTCAGTACTTC
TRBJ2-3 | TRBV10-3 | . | CAISDRARSTDTQYF | TGTGCCATCAGTGATAGGGCTCGAAGCACAGATACGCAGTATTTT
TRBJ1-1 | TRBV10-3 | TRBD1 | CAISPDRETEAFF | TGTGCCATCAGCCCGGACAGGGAGACTGAAGCTTTCTTT
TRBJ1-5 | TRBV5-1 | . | CASSLGAGQPQHF | TGCGCCAGCAGCTTGGGTGCGGGTCAGCCCCAGCATTTT
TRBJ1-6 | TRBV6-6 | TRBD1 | CASSSGQGRNSPLHF | TGTGCCAGCAGTTCGGGACAGGGGCGAAATTCACCCCTCCACTTT
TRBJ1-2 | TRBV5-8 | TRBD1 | CASSFDRGDYGYTF | TGTGCCAGCAGCTTTGACAGGGGGGACTATGGCTACACCTTC
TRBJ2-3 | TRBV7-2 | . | CASSFTQGGNTQYF | TGTGCCAGCAGTTTTACACAGGGTGGGAATACGCAGTATTTT
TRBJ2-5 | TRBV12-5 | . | CASASRETQYF | TGTGCTAGTGCGTCTCGAGAGACCCAGTACTTC
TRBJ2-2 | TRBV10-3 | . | CAISESGTPNTGELFF | TGTGCCATCAGTGAGTCGGGAACACCGAACACCGGGGAGCTGTTTTTT
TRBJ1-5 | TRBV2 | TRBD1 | CASSPGTASNQPQHF | TGTGCCAGCAGTCCCGGGACAGCAAGCAATCAGCCCCAGCATTTT